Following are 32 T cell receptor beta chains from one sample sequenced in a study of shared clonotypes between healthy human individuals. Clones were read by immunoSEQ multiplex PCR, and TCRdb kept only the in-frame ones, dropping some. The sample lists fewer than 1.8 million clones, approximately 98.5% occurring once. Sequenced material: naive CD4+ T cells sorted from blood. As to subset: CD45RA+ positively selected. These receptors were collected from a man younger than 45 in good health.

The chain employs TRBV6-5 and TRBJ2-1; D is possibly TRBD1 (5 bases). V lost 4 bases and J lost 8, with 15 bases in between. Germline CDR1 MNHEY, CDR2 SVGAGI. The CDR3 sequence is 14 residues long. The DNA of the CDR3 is TGTGCCAGCAGTTCCGCTGGGCAGGGCTATGAGCAGTTCTTC. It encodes CASSSAGQGYEQFF.

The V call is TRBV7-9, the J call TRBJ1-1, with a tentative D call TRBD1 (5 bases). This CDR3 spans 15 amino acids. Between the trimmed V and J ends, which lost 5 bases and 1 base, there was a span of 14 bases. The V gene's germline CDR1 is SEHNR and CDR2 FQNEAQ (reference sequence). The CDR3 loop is CASSRAIGANTEAFF. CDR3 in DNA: TGTGCCAGCAGCCGTGCTATAGGGGCGAACACTGAAGCTTTCTTT.

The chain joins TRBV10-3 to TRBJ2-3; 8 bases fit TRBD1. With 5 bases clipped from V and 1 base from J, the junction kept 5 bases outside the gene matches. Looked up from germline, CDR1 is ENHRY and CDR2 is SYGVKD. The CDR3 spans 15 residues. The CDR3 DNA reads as TGTGCCATCAGTTACAGGGGGGACGGCACAGATACGCAGTATTTT. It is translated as CAISYRGDGTDTQYF.

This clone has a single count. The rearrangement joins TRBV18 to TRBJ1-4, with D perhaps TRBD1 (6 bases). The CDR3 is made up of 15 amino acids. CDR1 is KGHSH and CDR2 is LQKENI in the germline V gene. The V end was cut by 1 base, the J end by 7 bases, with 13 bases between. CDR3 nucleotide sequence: TGTGCCAGCTCACCACTTCTGTCAGGGGCTGAAAAACTGTTTTTT. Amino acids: CASSPLLSGAEKLFF.

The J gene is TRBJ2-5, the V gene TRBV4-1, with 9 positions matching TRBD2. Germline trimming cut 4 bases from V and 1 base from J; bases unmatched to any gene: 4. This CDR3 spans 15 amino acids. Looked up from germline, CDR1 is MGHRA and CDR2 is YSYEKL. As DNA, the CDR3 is TGCGCCAGCAGCCGGCTAGCGGGAACCCAAGAGACCCAGTACTTC. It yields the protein CASSRLAGTQETQYF.

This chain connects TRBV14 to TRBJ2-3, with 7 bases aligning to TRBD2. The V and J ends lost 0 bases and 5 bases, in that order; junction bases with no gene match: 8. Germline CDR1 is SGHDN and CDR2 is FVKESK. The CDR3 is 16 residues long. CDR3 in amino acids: CASSQDWRETGDTQYF. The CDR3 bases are TGTGCCAGCAGCCAAGATTGGCGGGAGACGGGAGATACGCAGTATTTT.

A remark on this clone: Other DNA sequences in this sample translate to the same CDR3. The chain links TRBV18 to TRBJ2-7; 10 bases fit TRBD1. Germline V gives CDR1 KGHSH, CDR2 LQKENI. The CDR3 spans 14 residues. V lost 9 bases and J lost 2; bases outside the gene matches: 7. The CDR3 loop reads CASSPGTGAYEQYF. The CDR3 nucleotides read TGTGCCAGTTCTCCCGGGACAGGGGCCTACGAGCAGTACTTC.

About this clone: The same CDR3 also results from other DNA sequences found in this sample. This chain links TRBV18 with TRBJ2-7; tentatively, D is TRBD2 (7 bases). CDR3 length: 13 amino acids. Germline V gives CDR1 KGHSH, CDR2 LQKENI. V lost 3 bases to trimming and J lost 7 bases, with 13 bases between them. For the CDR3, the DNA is TGTGCCAGCTCACCGGGGGGGGCTGGTGAGCAGTACTTC. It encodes CASSPGGAGEQYF. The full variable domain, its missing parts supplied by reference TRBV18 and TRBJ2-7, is NAGVMQNPRHLVRRRGQEARLRCSPMKGHSHVYWYRQLPEEGLKFMVYLQKENIIDESGMPKERFSAEFPKEGPSILRIQQVVRGDSAAYFCASSPGGAGEQYFGPGTRLTVT.

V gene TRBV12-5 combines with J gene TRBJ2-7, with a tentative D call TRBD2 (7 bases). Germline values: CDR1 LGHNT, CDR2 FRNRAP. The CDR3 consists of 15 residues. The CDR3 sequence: CAGGGESHPPYEQYF. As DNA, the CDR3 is TGTGCCGGAGGGGGGGAATCCCACCCTCCCTACGAGCAGTACTTC.

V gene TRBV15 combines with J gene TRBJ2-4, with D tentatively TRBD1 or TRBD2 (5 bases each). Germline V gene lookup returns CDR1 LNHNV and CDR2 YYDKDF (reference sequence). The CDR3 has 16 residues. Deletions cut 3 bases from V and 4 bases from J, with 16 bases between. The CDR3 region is CATSRASRDPKNIQYF. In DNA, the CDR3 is TGTGCCACCAGCAGGGCTAGTCGGGACCCAAAAAACATTCAGTACTTC.

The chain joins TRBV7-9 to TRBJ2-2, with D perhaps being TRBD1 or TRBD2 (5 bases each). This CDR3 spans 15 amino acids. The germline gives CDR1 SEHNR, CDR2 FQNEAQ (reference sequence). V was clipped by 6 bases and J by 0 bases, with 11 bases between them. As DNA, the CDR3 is TGTGCCAGCAGAACGGGGACCGCGAACACCGGGGAGCTGTTTTTT. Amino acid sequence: CASRTGTANTGELFF.

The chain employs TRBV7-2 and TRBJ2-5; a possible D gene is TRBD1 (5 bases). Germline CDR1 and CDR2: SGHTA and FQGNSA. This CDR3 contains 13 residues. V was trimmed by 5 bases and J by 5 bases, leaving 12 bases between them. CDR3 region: CASSHRFKETQYF. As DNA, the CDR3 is TGTGCCAGCAGCCACAGGTTTAAGGAGACCCAGTACTTC. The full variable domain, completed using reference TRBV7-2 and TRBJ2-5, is GAGVSQSPSNKVTEKGKDVELRCDPISGHTALYWYRQSLGQGLEFLIYFQGNSAPDKSGLPSDRFSAERTGGSVSTLTIQRTQQEDSAVYLCASSHRFKETQYFGPGTRLLVL.

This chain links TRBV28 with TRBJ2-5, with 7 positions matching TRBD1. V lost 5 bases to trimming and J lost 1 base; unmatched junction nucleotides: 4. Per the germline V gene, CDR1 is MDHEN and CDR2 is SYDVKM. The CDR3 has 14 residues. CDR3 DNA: TGTGCCAGCAGTGGACAGGACAGCCAAGAGACCCAGTACTTC. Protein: CASSGQDSQETQYF.

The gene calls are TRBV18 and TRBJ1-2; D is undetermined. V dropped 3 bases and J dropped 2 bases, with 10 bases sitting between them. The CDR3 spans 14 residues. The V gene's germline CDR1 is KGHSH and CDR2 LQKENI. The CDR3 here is CASSPRPSNYGYTF. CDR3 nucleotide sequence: TGTGCCAGCTCACCCCGCCCCAGCAACTATGGCTACACCTTC. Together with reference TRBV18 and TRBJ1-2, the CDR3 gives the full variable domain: NAGVMQNPRHLVRRRGQEARLRCSPMKGHSHVYWYRQLPEEGLKFMVYLQKENIIDESGMPKERFSAEFPKEGPSILRIQQVVRGDSAAYFCASSPRPSNYGYTFGSGTRLTVV.

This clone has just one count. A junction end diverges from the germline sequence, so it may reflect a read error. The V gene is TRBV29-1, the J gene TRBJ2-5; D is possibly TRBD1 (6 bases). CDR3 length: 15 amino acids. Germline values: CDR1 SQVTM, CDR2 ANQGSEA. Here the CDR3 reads CSVEDPTGKGETQYF. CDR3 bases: TGCAGCGTCGAAGATCCCACAGGGAAGGGAGAGACCCAGTACTTC.

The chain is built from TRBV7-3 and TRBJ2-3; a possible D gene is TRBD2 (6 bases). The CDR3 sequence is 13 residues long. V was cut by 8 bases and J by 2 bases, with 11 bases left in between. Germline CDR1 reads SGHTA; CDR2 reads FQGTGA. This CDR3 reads CASSGDHTDTQYF. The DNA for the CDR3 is TGTGCCAGCTCGGGAGATCACACAGATACGCAGTATTTT.

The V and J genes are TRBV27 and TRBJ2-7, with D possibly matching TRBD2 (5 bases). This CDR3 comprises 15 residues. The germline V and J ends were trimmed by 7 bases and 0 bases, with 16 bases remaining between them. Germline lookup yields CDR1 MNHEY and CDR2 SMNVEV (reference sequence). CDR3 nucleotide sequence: TGTGCCAGCACCCAGGTTCCGGGGAGCTCCTACGAGCAGTACTTC. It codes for CASTQVPGSSYEQYF.

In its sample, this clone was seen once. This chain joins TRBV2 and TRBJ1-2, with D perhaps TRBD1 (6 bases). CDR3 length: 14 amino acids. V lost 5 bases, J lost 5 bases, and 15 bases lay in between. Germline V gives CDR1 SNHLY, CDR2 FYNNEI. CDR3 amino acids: CASSTQGGQYGYTF. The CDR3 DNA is TGTGCCAGCAGTACCCAAGGGGGGCAGTATGGCTACACCTTC.

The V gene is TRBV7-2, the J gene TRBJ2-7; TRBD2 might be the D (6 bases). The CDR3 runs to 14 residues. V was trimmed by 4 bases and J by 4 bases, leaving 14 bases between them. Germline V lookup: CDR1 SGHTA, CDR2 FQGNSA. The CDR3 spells CASSSPGVPYEQYF. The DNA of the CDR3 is TGTGCCAGCAGCTCGCCGGGGGTCCCGTACGAGCAGTACTTC.

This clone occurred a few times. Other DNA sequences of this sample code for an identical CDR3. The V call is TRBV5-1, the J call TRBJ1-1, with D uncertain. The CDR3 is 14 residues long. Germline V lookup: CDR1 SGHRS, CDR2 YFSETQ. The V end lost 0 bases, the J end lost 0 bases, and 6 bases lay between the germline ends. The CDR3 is CASSLGTLNTEAFF. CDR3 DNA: TGCGCCAGCAGCTTGGGAACGTTGAACACTGAAGCTTTCTTT.

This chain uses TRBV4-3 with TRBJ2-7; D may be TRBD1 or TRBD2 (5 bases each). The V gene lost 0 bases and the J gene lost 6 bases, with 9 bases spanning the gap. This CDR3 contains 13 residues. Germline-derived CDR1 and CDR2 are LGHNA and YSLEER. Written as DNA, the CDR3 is TGCGCCAGCAGCCAAGATTATGGGGGCGAGCAGTACTTC. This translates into CASSQDYGGEQYF.

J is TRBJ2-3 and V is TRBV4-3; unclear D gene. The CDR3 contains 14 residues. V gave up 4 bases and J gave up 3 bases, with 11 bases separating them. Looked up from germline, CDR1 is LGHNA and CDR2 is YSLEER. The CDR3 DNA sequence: TGCGCCAGCAGCCTATCCTTAATTACAGATACGCAGTATTTT. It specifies CASSLSLITDTQYF.

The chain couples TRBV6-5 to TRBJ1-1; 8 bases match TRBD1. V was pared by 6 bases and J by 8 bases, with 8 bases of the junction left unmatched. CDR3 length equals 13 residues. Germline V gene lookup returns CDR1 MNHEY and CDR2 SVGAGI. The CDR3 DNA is TGTGCCAGCAGGACAGGGGTCATCAAAGAAGCTTTCTTT. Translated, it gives CASRTGVIKEAFF.

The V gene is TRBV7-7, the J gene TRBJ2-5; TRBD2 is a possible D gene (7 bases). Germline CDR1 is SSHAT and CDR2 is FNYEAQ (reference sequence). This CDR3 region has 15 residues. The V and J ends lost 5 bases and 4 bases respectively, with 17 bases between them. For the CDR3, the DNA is TGTGCCAGCAGCCATCGCCCAAGGGGGGGAGAGACCCAGTACTTC. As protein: CASSHRPRGGETQYF. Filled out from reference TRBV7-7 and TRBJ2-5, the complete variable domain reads GAGVSQSPRYKVTKRGQDVTLRCDPISSHATLYWYQQALGQGPEFLTYFNYEAQPDKSGLPSDRFSAERPEGSISTLTIQRTEQRDSAMYRCASSHRPRGGETQYFGPGTRLLVL.

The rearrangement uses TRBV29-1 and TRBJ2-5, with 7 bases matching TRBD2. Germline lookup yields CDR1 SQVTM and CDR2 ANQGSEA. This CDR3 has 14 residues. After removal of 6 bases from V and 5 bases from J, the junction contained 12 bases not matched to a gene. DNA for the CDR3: TGCAGCGTAGGAAGCGGGACCCCTCCTGAGACCCAGTACTTC. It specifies CSVGSGTPPETQYF.

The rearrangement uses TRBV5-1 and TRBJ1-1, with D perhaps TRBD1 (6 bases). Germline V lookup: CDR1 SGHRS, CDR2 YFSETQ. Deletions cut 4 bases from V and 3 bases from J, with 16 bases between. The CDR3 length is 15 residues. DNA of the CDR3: TGCGCCAGCAGCATTGGGAACAGGGAATACACTGAAGCTTTCTTT. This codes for CASSIGNREYTEAFF.

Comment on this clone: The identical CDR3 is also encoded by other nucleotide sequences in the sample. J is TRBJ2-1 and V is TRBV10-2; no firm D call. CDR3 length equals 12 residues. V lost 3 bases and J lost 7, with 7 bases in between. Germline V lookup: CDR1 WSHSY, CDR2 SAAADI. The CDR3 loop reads CASSDLRNEQFF. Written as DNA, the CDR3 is TGCGCCAGCAGTGATTTGAGGAATGAGCAGTTCTTC.

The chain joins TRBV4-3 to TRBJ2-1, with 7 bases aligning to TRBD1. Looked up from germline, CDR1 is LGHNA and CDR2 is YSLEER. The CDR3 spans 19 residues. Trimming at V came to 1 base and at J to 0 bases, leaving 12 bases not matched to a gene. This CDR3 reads CASSQGQGGWLSSYNEQFF. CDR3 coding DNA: TGCGCCAGCAGCCAAGGACAGGGTGGTTGGCTTAGCTCCTACAATGAGCAGTTCTTC.

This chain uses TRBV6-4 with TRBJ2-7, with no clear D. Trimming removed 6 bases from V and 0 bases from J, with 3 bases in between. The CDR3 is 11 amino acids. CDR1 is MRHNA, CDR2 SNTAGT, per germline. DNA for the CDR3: TGTGCCAGCAGACCCTCCTACGAGCAGTACTTC. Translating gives CASRPSYEQYF.

The CDR3 DNA is TGTGCCATTACAGGGTCTGGAAACACCATATATTTT. Translation: CAITGSGNTIYF. The chain recombines TRBV10-3 with TRBJ1-3, with D tentatively TRBD1 (6 bases). The CDR3 extends over 12 amino acids. The germline CDR1 and CDR2 sequences are ENHRY and SYGVKD. V was shortened by 9 bases and J by 1 base, with 7 bases between the two germline ends.

The CDR3 nucleotides are TGTGCCAGCAGCCCGGAAGGGAGATCCTACGAGCAGTACTTC. It encodes CASSPEGRSYEQYF. The chain has TRBV5-4 and TRBJ2-7; perhaps TRBD2 as D (5 bases). V lost 4 bases, J lost 1 base, and 12 bases lay in between. Germline CDR1 SGHNT, CDR2 YYREEE (reference sequence). The CDR3 consists of 14 residues. Full variable domain (rest looked up from reference TRBV5-4 and TRBJ2-7): ETGVTQSPTHLIKTRGQQVTLRCSSQSGHNTVSWYQQALGQGPQFIFQYYREEENGRGNFPPRFSGLQFPNYSSELNVNALELDDSALYLCASSPEGRSYEQYFGPGTRLTVT.

CDR3: CASSVVRTSPHNEQFF. CDR3 nucleotides: TGTGCCAGCAGCGTAGTACGAACAAGCCCCCACAATGAGCAGTTCTTC. The rearrangement joins TRBV9 to TRBJ2-1; D is unresolved. V was trimmed by 0 bases and J by 5 bases, leaving 15 bases between them. The CDR3 has 16 amino acids. Germline lookup yields CDR1 SGDLS and CDR2 YYNGEE.